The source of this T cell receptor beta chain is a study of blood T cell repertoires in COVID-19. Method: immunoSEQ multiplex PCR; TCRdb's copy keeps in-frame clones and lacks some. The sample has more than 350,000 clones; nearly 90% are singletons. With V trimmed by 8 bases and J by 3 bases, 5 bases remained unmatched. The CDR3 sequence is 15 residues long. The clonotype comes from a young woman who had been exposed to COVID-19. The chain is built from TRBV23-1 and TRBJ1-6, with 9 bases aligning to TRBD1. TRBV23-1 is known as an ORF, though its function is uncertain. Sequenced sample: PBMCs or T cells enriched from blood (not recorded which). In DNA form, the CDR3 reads TGCGCCAGCTATCCGGGACAGGGCTATAATTCACCCCTCCACTTT. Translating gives CASYPGQGYNSPLHF.